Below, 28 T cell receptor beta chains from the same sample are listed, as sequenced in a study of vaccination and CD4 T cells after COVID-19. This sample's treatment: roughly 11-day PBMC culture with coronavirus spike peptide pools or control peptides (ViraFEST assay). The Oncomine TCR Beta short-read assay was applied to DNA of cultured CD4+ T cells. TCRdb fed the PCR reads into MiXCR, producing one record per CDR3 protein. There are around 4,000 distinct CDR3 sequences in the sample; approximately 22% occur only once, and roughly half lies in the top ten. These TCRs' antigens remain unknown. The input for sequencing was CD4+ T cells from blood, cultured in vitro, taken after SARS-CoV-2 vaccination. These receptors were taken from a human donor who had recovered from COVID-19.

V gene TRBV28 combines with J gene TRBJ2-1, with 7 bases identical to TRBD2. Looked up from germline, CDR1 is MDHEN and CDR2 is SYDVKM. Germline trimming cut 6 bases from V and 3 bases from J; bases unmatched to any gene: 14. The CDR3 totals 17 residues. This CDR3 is CASRHHERDRFYNEQFF. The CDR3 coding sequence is TGTGCCAGCAGACATCATGAGCGGGACCGATTCTACAATGAGCAGTTCTTC.

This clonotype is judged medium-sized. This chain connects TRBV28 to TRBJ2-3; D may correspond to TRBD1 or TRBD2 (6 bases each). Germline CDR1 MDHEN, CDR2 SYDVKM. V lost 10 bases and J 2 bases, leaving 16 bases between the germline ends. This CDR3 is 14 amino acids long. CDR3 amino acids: CATARGAFTDTQYF. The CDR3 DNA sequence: TGTGCCACGGCGAGGGGGGCGTTCACAGATACGCAGTATTTT.

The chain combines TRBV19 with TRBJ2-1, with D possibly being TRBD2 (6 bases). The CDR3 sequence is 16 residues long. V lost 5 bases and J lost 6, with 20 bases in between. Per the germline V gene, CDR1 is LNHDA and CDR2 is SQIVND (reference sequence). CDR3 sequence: CASSWAGTGVSNEQFF. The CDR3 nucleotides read TGTGCCAGTAGTTGGGCAGGGACGGGGGTCAGCAATGAGCAGTTCTTC.

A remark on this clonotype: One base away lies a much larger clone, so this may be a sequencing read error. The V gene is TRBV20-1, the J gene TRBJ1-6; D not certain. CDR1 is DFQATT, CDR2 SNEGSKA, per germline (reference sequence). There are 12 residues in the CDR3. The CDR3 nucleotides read TGCAGTGCTAGAGAGGGCCCGAGCCCCCCCCACTTT. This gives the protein CSAREGPSPPHF.

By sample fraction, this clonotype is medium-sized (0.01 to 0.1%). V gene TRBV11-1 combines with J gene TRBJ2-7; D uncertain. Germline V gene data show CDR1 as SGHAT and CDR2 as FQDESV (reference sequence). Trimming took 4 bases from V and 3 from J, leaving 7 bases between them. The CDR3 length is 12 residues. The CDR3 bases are TGTGCCAGCAGCTCCTCCTACTACGAGCAGTACTTC. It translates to CASSSSYYEQYF.

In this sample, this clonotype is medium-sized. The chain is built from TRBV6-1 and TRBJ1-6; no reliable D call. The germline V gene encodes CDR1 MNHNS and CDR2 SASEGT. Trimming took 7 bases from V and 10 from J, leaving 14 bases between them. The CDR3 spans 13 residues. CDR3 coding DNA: TGTGCCAGCAAAGGGAACGCAAAGTCACCCCTCCACTTT. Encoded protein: CASKGNAKSPLHF.

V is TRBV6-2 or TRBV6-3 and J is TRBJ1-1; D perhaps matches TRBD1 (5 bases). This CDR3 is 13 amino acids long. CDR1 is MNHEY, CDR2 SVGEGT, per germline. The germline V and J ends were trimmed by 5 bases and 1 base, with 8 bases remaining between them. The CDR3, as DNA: TGTGCCAGCAGTCCGCAGGGGAACACTGAAGCTTTCTTT. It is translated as CASSPQGNTEAFF.

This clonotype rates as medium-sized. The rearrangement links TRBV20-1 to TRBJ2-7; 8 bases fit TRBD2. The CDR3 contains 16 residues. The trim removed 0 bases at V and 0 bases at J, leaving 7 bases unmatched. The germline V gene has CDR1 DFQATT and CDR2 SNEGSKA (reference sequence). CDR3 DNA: TGCAGTGCTAGAGATTCAAGCGGGGGTTTCTCCTACGAGCAGTACTTC. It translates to CSARDSSGGFSYEQYF.

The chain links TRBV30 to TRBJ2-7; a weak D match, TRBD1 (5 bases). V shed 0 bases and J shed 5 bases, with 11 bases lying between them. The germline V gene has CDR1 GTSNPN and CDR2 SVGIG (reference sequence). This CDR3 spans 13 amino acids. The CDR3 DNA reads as TGTGCCTGGAGTGTGGTGACAGTCCACGAGCAGTACTTC. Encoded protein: CAWSVVTVHEQYF.

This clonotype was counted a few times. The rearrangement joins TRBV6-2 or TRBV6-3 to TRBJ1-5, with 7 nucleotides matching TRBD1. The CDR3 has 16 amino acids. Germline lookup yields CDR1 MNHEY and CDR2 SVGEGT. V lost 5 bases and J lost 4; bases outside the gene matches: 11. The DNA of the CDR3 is TGTGCCAGCAGTAACGGCTTGGGACAGAGGAATCAGCCCCAGCATTTT. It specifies CASSNGLGQRNQPQHF.

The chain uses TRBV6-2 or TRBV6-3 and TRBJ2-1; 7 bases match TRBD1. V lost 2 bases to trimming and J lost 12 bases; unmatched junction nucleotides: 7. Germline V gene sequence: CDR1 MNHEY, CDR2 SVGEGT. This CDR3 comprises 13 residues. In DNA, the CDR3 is TGTGCCAGCAGTTACACCGACAGGGTTTGGCAGTTCTTC. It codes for CASSYTDRVWQFF.

The CDR3 here is CSASRTTETGELFF. In DNA form, the CDR3 reads TGCAGTGCTAGTAGGACTACGGAAACCGGGGAGCTGTTTTTT. This chain uses TRBV20-1 with TRBJ2-2; D may be TRBD2 (6 bases). With 3 bases removed from V and 5 bases from J, the gap between germline ends came to 13 bases. Germline V gives CDR1 DFQATT, CDR2 SNEGSKA (reference sequence). This CDR3 comprises 14 residues.

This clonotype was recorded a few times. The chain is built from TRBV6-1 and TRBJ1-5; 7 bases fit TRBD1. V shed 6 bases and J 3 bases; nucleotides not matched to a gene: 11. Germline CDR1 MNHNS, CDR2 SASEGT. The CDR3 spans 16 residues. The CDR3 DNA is TGTGCCAGCAGCCTCGGGACAGCAGTAATCAATCAGCCCCAGCATTTT. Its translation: CASSLGTAVINQPQHF.

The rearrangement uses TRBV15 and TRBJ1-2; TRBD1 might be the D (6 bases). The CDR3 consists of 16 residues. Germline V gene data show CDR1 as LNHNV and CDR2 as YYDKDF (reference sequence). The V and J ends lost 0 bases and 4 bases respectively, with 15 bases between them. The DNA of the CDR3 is TGTGCCACCAGCAGAGATCAGGACAGAGCATTCTATGGCTACACCTTC. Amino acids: CATSRDQDRAFYGYTF.

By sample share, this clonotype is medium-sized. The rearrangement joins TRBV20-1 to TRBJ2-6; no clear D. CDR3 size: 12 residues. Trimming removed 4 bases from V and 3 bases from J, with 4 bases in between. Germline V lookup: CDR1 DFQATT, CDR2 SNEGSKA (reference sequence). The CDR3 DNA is TGCAGTGCTATAGGTGGGGCCAACGTCCTGACTTTC. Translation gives CSAIGGANVLTF.

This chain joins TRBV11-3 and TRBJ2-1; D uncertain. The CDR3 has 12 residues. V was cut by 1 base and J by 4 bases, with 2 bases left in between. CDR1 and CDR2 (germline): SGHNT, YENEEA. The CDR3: CASSLGYNEQFF. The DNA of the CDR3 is TGTGCCAGCAGCTTAGGGTACAATGAGCAGTTCTTC.

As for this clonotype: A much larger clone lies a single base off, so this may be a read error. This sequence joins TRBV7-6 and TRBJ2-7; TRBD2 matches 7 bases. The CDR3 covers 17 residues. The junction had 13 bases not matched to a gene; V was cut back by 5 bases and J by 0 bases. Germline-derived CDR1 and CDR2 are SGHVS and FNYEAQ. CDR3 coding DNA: TGTGCCAGCAGCCCCTCGGGAGGCCCCTTAGGCTCCTACGAGCAGTACTTC. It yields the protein CASSPSGGPLGSYEQYF.

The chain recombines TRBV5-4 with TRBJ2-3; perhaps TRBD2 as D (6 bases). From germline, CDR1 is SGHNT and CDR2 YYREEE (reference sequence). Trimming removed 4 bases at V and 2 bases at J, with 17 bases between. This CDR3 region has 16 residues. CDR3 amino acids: CASSAEEGGITDTQYF. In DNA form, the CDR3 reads TGTGCCAGCAGCGCAGAGGAGGGCGGGATCACAGATACGCAGTATTTT.

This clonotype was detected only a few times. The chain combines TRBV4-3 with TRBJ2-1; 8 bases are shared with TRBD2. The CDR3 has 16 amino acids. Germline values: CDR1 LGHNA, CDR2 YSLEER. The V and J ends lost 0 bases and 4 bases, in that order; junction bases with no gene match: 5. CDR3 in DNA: TGCGCCAGCAGCCAAGATCAGGGCGGGGGGTACAATGAGCAGTTCTTC. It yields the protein CASSQDQGGGYNEQFF.

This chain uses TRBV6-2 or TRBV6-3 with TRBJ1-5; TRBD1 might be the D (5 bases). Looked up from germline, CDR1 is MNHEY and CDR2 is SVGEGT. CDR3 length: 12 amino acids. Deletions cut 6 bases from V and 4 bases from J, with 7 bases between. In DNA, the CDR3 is TGTGCCAGCAGGGGGGGTAATCAGCCCCAGCATTTT. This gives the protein CASRGGNQPQHF.

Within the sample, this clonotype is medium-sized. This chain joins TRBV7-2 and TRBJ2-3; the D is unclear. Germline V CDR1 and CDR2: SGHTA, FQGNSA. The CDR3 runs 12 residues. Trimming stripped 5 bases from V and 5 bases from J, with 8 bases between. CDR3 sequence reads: CASSPDGDTQYF. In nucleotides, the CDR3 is TGTGCCAGCAGCCCTGACGGAGATACGCAGTATTTT.

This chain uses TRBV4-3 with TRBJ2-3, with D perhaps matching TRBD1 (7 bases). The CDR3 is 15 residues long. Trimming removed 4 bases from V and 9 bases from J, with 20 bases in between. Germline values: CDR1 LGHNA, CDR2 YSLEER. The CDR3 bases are TGCGCCAGCAGCCTTACCTACTCCTCAGGGGGGACGCAGTATTTT. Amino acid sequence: CASSLTYSSGGTQYF.

The CDR3 nucleotides are TGCGCCAGCAGCTCCACCCGGACTAGAGCAAACACAGATACGCAGTATTTT. Translated, it gives CASSSTRTRANTDTQYF. The chain recombines TRBV4-1 with TRBJ2-3, with 7 bases that match TRBD2. Germline V CDR1 and CDR2: MGHRA, YSYEKL. This CDR3 is 17 amino acids long. V lost 5 bases and J lost 2; bases outside the gene matches: 13.

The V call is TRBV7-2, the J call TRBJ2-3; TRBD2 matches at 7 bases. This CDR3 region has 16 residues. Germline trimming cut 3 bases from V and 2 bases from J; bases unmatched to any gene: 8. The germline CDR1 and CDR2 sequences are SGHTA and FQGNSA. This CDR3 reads CASSFMGGDYTDTQYF. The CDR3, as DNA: TGTGCCAGCAGCTTTATGGGGGGGGATTACACAGATACGCAGTATTTT.

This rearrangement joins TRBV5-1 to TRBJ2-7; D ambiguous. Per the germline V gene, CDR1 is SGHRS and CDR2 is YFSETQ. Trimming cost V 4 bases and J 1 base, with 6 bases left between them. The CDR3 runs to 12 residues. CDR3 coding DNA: TGCGCCAGCAGCCCGACTTCCTACGAGCAGTACTTC. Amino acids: CASSPTSYEQYF.

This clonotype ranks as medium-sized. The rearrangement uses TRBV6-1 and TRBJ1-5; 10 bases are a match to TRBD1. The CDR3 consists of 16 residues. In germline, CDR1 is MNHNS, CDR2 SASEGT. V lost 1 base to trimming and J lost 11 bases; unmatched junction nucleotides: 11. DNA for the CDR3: TGTGCCAGCAGTGAAGGGGGGACAGGGGTACCCAAGGCCCAGCATTTT. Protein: CASSEGGTGVPKAQHF.

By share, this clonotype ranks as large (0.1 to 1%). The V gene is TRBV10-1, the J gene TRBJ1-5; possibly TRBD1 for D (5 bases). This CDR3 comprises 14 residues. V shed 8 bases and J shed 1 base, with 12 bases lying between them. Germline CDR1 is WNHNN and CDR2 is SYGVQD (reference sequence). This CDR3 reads CASYPWGSNQPQHF. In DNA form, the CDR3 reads TGCGCCAGCTACCCTTGGGGGAGCAATCAGCCCCAGCATTTT.

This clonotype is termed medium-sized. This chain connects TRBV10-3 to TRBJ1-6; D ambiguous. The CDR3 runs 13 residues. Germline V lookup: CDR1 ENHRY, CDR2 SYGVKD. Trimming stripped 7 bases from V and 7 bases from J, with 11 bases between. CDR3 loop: CAIMMAVNSPLHF. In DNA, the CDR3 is TGTGCCATCATGATGGCTGTGAATTCACCCCTCCACTTT.